This T cell receptor beta chain comes out of a study of beta chain features in type 1 diabetes. Sorted populations all exceeded 95% purity. This clone was found many times. Its antigen is still unknown. Germline CDR1 and CDR2: SQVTM and ANQGSEA. This CDR3 spans 11 amino acids. The V and J ends lost 7 bases and 7 bases, in that order; junction bases with no gene match: 5. As every portion of the isolated RNA was reverse transcribed, the sequencing read expressed TCRB transcripts. The data were produced by immunoSEQ multiplex PCR, yet TCRdb's version contains in-frame clones alone and is incomplete. The profile shows 150,000 to 200,000 clones, 6.5% to 10% of them singletons. Broader study findings: Cells carrying high TCR expression could end up over-represented when cDNA is sequenced. Shortening of TCRB CDR3s, moderate but significant, appeared in all four CD4+ subsets of Type 1 diabetes patients. Lower insertion and higher deletion counts appeared at VDJ junctions in type 1 diabetes patients. A closer apparent resemblance between naive, central memory and Treg TCRB repertoires was seen in patients than in healthy donors.

The source of this sequence is a woman under 30 with type 1 diabetes. Material: central memory CD4+ T cells from blood. V usage is TRBV29-1 and J usage is TRBJ1-2, with 8 bases that match TRBD1. The CDR3 region has the DNA TGCAGCGCCTACGACAGGGGTGGCTACACCTTC. Residues: CSAYDRGGYTF. The full variable domain, its missing parts supplied by reference TRBV29-1 and TRBJ1-2, is SAVISQKPSRDICQRGTSLTIQCQVDSQVTMMFWYRQQPGQSLTLIATANQGSEATYESGFVIDKFPISRPNLTFSTLTVSNMSPEDSSIYLCSAYDRGGYTFGSGTRLTVV.